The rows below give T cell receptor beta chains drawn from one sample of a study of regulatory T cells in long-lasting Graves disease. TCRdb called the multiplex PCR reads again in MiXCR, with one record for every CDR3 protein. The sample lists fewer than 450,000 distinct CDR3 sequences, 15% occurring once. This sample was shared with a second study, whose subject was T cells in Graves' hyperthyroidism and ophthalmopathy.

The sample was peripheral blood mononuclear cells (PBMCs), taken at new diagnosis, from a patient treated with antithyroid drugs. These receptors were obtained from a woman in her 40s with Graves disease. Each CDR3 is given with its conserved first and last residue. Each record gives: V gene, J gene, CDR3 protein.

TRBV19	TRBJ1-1	CASSPRLWPEAFF
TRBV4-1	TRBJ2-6	CASNPSWSGISGANVLTF
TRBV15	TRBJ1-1	CATSSGAQVTEAFF
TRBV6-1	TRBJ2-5	CASSGAHHRAETQYF
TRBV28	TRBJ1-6	CASSVQGRGSPLHF
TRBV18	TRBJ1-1	CASSPLVGQGMNTEAFF
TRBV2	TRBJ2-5	CASNDGQETQYF
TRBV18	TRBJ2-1	CASSKLGLAGDGNEQFF
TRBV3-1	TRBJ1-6	CASSQGRGARDSPLHF
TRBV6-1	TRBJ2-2	CASSNPGSTGELFF
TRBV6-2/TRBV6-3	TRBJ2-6	CASSELGSYSGANVLTF
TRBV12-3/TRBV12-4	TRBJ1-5	CASSTGRRNQPQHF
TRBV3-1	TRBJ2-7	CASTQDSGSSYEQYF
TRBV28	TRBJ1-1	CASSLYRVGIGSTEAFF
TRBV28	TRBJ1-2	CASSFDPPRTARLYGYTF
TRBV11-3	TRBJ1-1	CASSRSLNTEAFF
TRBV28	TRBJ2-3	CASSFRQGSTDTQYF
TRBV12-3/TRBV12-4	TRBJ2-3	CASTTSGYSTDTQYF
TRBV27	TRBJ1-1	CASSDGTGTASNTEAFF
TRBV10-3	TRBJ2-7	CATTHETEQYF
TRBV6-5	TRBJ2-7	CASSYSGQGVYEQYF
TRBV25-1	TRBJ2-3	CASSDPVSRGGKSDTQYF
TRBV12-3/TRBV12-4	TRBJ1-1	CASSQGRDRLNTEAFF
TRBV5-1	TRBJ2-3	CASSRLAGRTPAQDTQYF
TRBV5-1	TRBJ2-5	CASSGLAGEQETQYF
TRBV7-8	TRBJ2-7	CASGGSLGYEQYF
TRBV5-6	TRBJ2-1	CASSLGNGRPYNEQFF
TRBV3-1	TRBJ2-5	CASSVREETQYF
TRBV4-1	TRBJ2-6	CASSQGGRGANVLTF
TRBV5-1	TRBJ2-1	CASSLLRDRGEQFF
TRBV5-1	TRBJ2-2	CASSLDRGSGELFF
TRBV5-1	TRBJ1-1	CASSLAATGGRNTEAFF
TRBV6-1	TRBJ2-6	CASNPAYSSGANVLTF
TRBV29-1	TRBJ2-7	CSVLAGYEQYF
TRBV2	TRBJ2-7	CASTPPSHEQYF